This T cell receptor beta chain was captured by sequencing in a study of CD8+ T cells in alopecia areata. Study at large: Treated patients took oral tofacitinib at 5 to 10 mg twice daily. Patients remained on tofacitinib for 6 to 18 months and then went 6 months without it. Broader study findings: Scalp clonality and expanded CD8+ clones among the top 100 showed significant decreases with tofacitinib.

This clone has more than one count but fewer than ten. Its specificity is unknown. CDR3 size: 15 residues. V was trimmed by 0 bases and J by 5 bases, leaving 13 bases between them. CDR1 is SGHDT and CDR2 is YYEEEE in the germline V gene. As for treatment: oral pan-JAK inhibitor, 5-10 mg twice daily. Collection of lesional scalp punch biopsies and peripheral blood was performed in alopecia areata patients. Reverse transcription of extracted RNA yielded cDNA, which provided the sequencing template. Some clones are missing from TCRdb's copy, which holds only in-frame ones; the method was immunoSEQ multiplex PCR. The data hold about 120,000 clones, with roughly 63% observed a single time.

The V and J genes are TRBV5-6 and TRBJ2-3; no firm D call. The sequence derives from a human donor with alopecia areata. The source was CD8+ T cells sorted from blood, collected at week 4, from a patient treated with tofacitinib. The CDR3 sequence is CASSLAGRKEDTQYF. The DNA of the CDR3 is TGTGCCAGCAGCTTGGCTGGTCGCAAGGAAGATACGCAGTATTTT.